This T cell receptor (beta chain) was found in a study of blood T cell repertoires in COVID-19. The overall study: Some COVID-19 samples were acute and others convalescent; all came from the United States, Italy and Spain. In each case, the material was cDNA or gDNA derived from T cells, B-cell-depleted T cells, or PBMCs.

The V gene's germline CDR1 is SGHRS and CDR2 YFSETQ. The CDR3 contains 15 residues. Trimming at V came to 4 bases and at J to 7 bases, leaving 6 bases not matched to a gene. In the original workflow: Estimates of nucleated cell counts were drawn from the amplification of reference gene primers. TCRdb keeps only in-frame clones here, not all; method: immunoSEQ multiplex PCR. The V and J calls and the clone size are those of that table, but D and trimming were determined from the DNA. This sample has over 90,000 clones, with roughly nine tenths found just once. This receptor was identified in a human donor in a cohort sampled during active COVID-19. The sequenced sample was peripheral blood. The V and J genes are TRBV5-1 and TRBJ1-4; 11 nucleotides align to TRBD1. CDR3 region: CASSPGTGGIEKLFF. The CDR3 coding sequence is TGCGCCAGCAGCCCCGGGACAGGGGGAATTGAAAAACTGTTTTTT.